This T cell receptor (beta chain) was found in a study of identical twins (dated by TCRdb to 2016 to 2018). Some background on the complete study: To test whether fetal clonotypes persist, this study deep-sequenced TCR alpha and beta repertoires from monozygotic twins, from unrelated adults of various ages, and from cord blood. To rule out contamination, the twin experiments were replicated at different times with different library preparation protocols.

Every donor was a healthy Caucasian. Three unrelated non-twin adults were additionally sequenced: a male aged 18 to 29, a male aged 50 to 60 and a female aged 50 to 60. Miltenyi CD45RO+ enrichment and human naive T-cell isolation kits were used to isolate memory (CD45RO+) and naive T cells from PBMC. The method was 5' RACE. The data were produced on an Illumina HiSeq 2000. Template switching added a universal primer binding site, and the final cDNA carried a unique molecular identifier that allowed TCR cDNA molecules to be counted accurately. Specific primers in the conserved constant-segment region were used to synthesize first-strand cDNA for the TCR alpha and beta chains. Each cDNA library was double barcoded, with a SMART-Mk sample barcode plus Illumina barcodes, to control for contamination. TruSeq adapter sequences, together with Illumina sample barcodes, were added in two successive PCR steps. The Illumina HiSeq platform was used with custom primers to sequence TCR alpha and beta cDNA libraries. As for how the authors treated the data: MiGEC processed the raw reads to extract unique molecular identifiers, while MiXCR was used to determine the CDR3 positions. Recombination models were inferred per individual with the repgenHMM and IGoR tools using an EM algorithm. The analysis of shared clonotypes was done with the tcR package in R, with sharing normalized by the product of cloneset sizes. Out-of-frame nonproductive sequences were analyzed to study raw recombination free of thymic and clonal selection effects. The raw public data were reprocessed by TCRdb itself: fastp quality trimming at Q25, MiXCR clonotype calling, in-frame beta chains only. Entries are consolidated by CDR3 protein sequence, retaining the most common genes and DNA. The authors' filters were not applied to this entry. Across this sample there are a few hundred thousand distinct CDR3 sequences, with approximately 18% seen only once. Approximately 12% of the sample is held by the ten biggest clonotypes.

The full study reports these points: Because the same donors could not be followed over many years, the conclusions depended on cross-sectional statistical analysis. Fewer insertions were carried by abundant cord blood beta clonotypes, a similar but weaker trend appeared in young adult naive repertoires, and no such trend appeared in memory repertoires. Compared with coincidental sharing between unrelated individuals, out-of-frame TCR alpha sequences shared between twins had an excess of sequences with low generation probability. Zero-insertion analyses could be partly confounded by invariant T cells such as MAIT and iNKT, though diverse VJ usage argued against such confounding for most clonotypes. In monozygotic twins, recombination models systematically underestimated out-of-frame TCR alpha sharing, but the models matched the sharing seen between unrelated individuals. The excess sharing between twins in beta out-of-frame sequences was weaker because fewer shared sequences reduced the signal-to-noise ratio.

On this clonotype: What antigen it recognizes has not been identified. No base quality values were provided; no much bigger clone lies one nucleotide off.

V is shortened by 8 bases, J by 1 base, and the region joining them spans 13 bases. CDR3 length: 14 amino acids, cysteine to phenylalanine. The entry retains the CDR3 DNA only, 42 bases that are in frame from base 1. Sequencing was carried out using naive T cells sorted from blood. Interpreted using the paper, the cell subset or site label stands for: cells isolated with a human naive T-cell isolation kit. This clonotype was obtained from a middle-aged man in good health. This receptor chain uses TRBV23-1 and TRBJ2-3; the D gene identity is not certain. TRBV23-1 is given ORF status, its function remaining uncertain. The CDR3 corresponds to CASPSGFCTDTQYF. The DNA sequence is given as TGCGCCAGCCCCTCGGGCTTTTGCACAGATACGCAGTATTTT.